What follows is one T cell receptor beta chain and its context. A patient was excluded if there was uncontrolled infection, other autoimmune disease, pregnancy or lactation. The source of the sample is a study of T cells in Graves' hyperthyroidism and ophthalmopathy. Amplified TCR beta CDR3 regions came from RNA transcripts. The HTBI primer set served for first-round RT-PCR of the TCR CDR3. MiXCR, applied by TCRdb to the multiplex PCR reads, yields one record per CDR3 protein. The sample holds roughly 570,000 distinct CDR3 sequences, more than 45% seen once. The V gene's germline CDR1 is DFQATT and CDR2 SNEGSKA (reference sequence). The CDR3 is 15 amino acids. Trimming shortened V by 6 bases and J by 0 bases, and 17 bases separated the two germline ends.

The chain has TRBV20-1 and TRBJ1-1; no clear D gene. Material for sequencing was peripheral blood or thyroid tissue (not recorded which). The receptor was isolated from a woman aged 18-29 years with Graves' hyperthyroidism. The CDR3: CSASSPPSVNTEAFF. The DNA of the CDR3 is TGCAGTGCCAGCTCACCACCGTCGGTGAACACTGAAGCTTTCTTT.